The 21 T cell receptor beta chains below come from one sample, sequenced in a study of identifying expanded T cells in peripheral blood. Generated by immunoSEQ multiplex PCR, the TCRdb table keeps only in-frame clones and is missing some. The sample shows about 82,000 clones, around nine tenths of them seen only once. The sample taken for sequencing was blood. Receptor source: a person between 18 and 75 years old in good health.

V and J are TRBV9 and TRBJ1-1, with TRBD1 matching over 8 bases. The V gene's germline CDR1 is SGDLS and CDR2 YYNGEE. After removal of 4 bases from V and 10 bases from J, the junction contained 15 bases not matched to a gene. This CDR3 region has 15 residues. In nucleotides, the CDR3 is TGTGCCAGCAGCTCCGGACAGGGAAGAGCCCTTGCAGCTTTCTTT. Encoded protein: CASSSGQGRALAAFF.

The chain has TRBV4-2 and TRBJ1-3; TRBD1 is a possible D gene (5 bases). The V and J ends lost 0 bases and 9 bases respectively, with 12 bases between them. The length of the CDR3 is 14 residues. Germline assignment: CDR1 LGHNA and CDR2 YNFKEQ. Here the CDR3 reads CASSQDSQGGTIYF. The DNA for the CDR3 is TGTGCCAGCAGCCAAGATAGTCAGGGTGGCACCATATATTTT.

V and J are TRBV6-5 and TRBJ1-6; possible D gene TRBD1, 5 bases. This CDR3 has 15 residues. Looked up from germline, CDR1 is MNHEY and CDR2 is SVGAGI. V lost 1 base to trimming and J lost 10 bases, with 14 bases between them. CDR3 sequence (DNA): TGTGCCAGCAGTTACTATATACCCACAGGCTCACCCCTCCACTTT. It encodes CASSYYIPTGSPLHF.

The genes are TRBV2 and TRBJ1-5, with 7 bases matching TRBD1. Germline V gene sequence: CDR1 SNHLY, CDR2 FYNNEI. Losses at the gene ends were 6 bases for V and 4 bases for J; bases not matched to a gene: 9. This CDR3 region has 15 residues. Here the CDR3 DNA reads TGTGCCAGCAGCCTTAGACAGGGTGGAAATCAGCCCCAGCATTTT. It encodes CASSLRQGGNQPQHF.

The chain joins TRBV18 to TRBJ1-1; a weak D match, TRBD1 (5 bases). From germline, CDR1 is KGHSH and CDR2 LQKENI. Trimming removed 4 bases from V and 2 bases from J, with 14 bases in between. The CDR3 loop spans 15 amino acids. The CDR3 DNA follows: TGTGCCAGCTCACATCCGGGACTCGGAAACACTGAAGCTTTCTTT. Encoded protein: CASSHPGLGNTEAFF.

Of note for this clone: Other DNA sequences within the sample encode an identical CDR3. The chain carries TRBV5-1 and TRBJ2-2, with D perhaps TRBD1 (6 bases). Germline V gives CDR1 SGHRS, CDR2 YFSETQ. V lost 3 bases, J lost 3 bases, and 9 bases lay in between. CDR3 size: 14 residues. CDR3 bases: TGCGCCAGCAGCTCAACAGGGTACACCGGGGAGCTGTTTTTT. Translated: CASSSTGYTGELFF.

V usage is TRBV5-1 and J usage is TRBJ1-5; D remains unclear. The CDR3 extends over 13 amino acids. Germline V lookup: CDR1 SGHRS, CDR2 YFSETQ. The V end lost 4 bases, the J end lost 3 bases, and 8 bases lay between the germline ends. The DNA for the CDR3 is TGCGCCAGCAGCCGGGGATTCAATCAGCCCCAGCATTTT. Translated: CASSRGFNQPQHF.

The chain recombines TRBV2 with TRBJ1-4, with a possible D match to TRBD1 (6 bases). V lost 4 bases, J lost 5 bases, and 11 bases lay in between. CDR3 length: 14 amino acids. The germline V gene has CDR1 SNHLY and CDR2 FYNNEI. CDR3 amino acids: CASSGGTLNEKLFF. Here the CDR3 DNA reads TGTGCCAGCAGTGGCGGGACATTAAATGAAAAACTGTTTTTT.

This chain uses TRBV7-6 with TRBJ1-1; TRBD1 matches 7 bases. This CDR3 contains 13 residues. Germline CDR1 and CDR2: SGHVS and FNYEAQ. The V and J ends lost 3 bases and 7 bases, in that order; junction bases with no gene match: 5. As DNA, the CDR3 is TGTGCCAGCAGCTTCGACCACAGGGGTGAAGCTTTCTTT. Translated: CASSFDHRGEAFF.

The chain employs TRBV19 and TRBJ1-2; no definite D call. CDR1 and CDR2 (germline): LNHDA, SQIVND (reference sequence). This CDR3 contains 13 residues. The V end was cut by 7 bases, the J end by 0 bases, with 9 bases between. This chain's CDR3 is CASISATNYGYTF. The CDR3 nucleotides read TGTGCCAGTATCTCGGCGACTAACTATGGCTACACCTTC.

This clone was picked up one time. The chain joins TRBV30 to TRBJ1-1; the D is unclear. CDR3 length equals 13 residues. Germline V CDR1 and CDR2: GTSNPN, SVGIG (reference sequence). V shed 2 bases and J shed 3 bases, with 10 bases lying between them. Written as DNA, the CDR3 is TGTGCCTGGAGTAGTACGAGGGACACTGAAGCTTTCTTT. Amino acid sequence: CAWSSTRDTEAFF.

The rearrangement uses TRBV7-9 and TRBJ2-7, with D perhaps TRBD1 (6 bases). The CDR3 spans 11 residues. CDR1 SEHNR and CDR2 FQNEAQ come from the germline V gene (reference sequence). V was cut by 2 bases and J by 11 bases, with 10 bases left in between. CDR3 nucleotides: TGTGCCAGCAGCTTATGGGGGCCAAAGTACTTC. Its translation is CASSLWGPKYF. The whole variable domain, filled in from reference TRBV7-9 and TRBJ2-7, reads DTGVSQNPRHKITKRGQNVTFRCDPISEHNRLYWYRQTLGQGPEFLTYFQNEAQLEKSRLLSDRFSAERPKGSFSTLEIQRTEQGDSAMYLCASSLWGPKYFGPGTRLTVT.

The V and J genes are TRBV6-1 and TRBJ1-5; maybe TRBD1 (5 bases). Trimming took 0 bases from V and 4 from J, leaving 10 bases between them. The CDR3 consists of 15 residues. Looked up from germline, CDR1 is MNHNS and CDR2 is SASEGT. The CDR3 here is CASSEAGGRNQPQHF. In DNA, the CDR3 is TGTGCCAGCAGTGAAGCGGGGGGTAGAAATCAGCCCCAGCATTTT.

The V and J genes are TRBV5-1 and TRBJ1-3; no reliable D call. There are 15 residues in the CDR3. V was pared by 3 bases and J by 2 bases, with 12 bases between. Germline lookup yields CDR1 SGHRS and CDR2 YFSETQ. The CDR3 loop is CASSSRTATGNTIYF. As DNA, the CDR3 is TGCGCCAGCAGCTCCAGGACTGCGACTGGAAACACCATATATTTT. Full variable domain (outside the CDR3, taken from reference TRBV5-1 and TRBJ1-3): KAGVTQTPRYLIKTRGQQVTLSCSPISGHRSVSWYQQTPGQGLQFLFEYFSETQRNKGNFPGRFSGRQFSNSRSEMNVSTLELGDSALYLCASSSRTATGNTIYFGEGSWLTVV.

The chain joins TRBV30 to TRBJ2-5; no clear D gene. CDR3 length: 11 residues. Germline CDR1 reads GTSNPN; CDR2 reads SVGIG (reference sequence). CDR3 residues: CASDIGETQYF. The DNA of the CDR3 is TGTGCATCGGATATCGGGGAGACCCAGTACTTC. The variable domain in full, completed from reference TRBV30 and TRBJ2-5, reads SQTIHQWPATLVQPVGSPLSLECTVEGTSNPNLYWYRQAAGRGLQLLFYSVGIGQISSEVPQNLSASRPQDRQFILSSKKLLLSDSGFYLCASDIGETQYFGPGTRLLVL.

The rearrangement links TRBV7-9 to TRBJ1-3, with D perhaps matching TRBD1 (6 bases). Trimming cost V 2 bases and J 4 bases, with 12 bases left between them. Germline assignment: CDR1 SEHNR and CDR2 FQNEAQ (reference sequence). This CDR3 region has 15 residues. For the CDR3, the DNA is TGTGCCAGCAGCTTATACGTCAGGGGAGGAAACACCATATATTTT. It yields the protein CASSLYVRGGNTIYF.

The chain joins TRBV11-2 to TRBJ1-2, with 9 bases lining up with TRBD1. Germline V gene data show CDR1 as SGHAT and CDR2 as FQNNGV. Trimming removed 4 bases from V and 4 bases from J; junction bases left unmatched: 16. The CDR3 consists of 18 residues. The CDR3 sequence: CASSSFFEQGARVYGYTF. The DNA of the CDR3 is TGTGCCAGCAGCTCCTTCTTTGAACAGGGGGCGCGAGTCTATGGCTACACCTTC.

The V gene is TRBV9, the J gene TRBJ1-1; D might be TRBD1 (6 bases). Trimming took 4 bases from V and 0 from J, leaving 22 bases between them. The germline V gene encodes CDR1 SGDLS and CDR2 YYNGEE. The CDR3 runs 18 residues. CDR3 amino acids: CASSQSVGGADMNTEAFF. CDR3 bases: TGTGCCAGCAGCCAATCGGTAGGGGGGGCTGACATGAACACTGAAGCTTTCTTT.

This clone has only one observation. The V and J genes are TRBV6-5 and TRBJ2-7, with D possibly being TRBD2 (6 bases). Germline CDR1 MNHEY, CDR2 SVGAGI. The CDR3 runs 14 residues. Trimming shortened V by 6 bases and J by 2 bases, and 14 bases separated the two germline ends. Here the CDR3 reads CASREMAGPYEQYF. CDR3 bases: TGTGCCAGCAGGGAGATGGCGGGGCCCTACGAGCAGTACTTC.

This chain connects TRBV4-2 to TRBJ1-4; D ambiguous. Deletions cut 3 bases from V and 7 bases from J, with 18 bases between. The CDR3 loop spans 16 amino acids. From germline, CDR1 is LGHNA and CDR2 YNFKEQ. The CDR3 reads CASSQNGGVRSEKLFF. CDR3 DNA: TGTGCCAGCAGCCAGAACGGCGGGGTAAGGAGTGAAAAACTGTTTTTT.

This chain links TRBV4-3 with TRBJ1-5, with TRBD1 identical over 7 bases. CDR1 LGHNA and CDR2 YSLEER come from the germline V gene. The trim removed 4 bases at V and 8 bases at J, leaving 5 bases unmatched. CDR3 length: 13 amino acids. The CDR3 nucleotides are TGCGCCAGCAGCCGTAACAGGGGTGAGCCCCAGCATTTT. It translates to CASSRNRGEPQHF.